This T cell receptor (beta chain) was profiled in a study of Ad26.COV2.S vaccination and SARS-CoV-2 variants. Across the study: Enrolled in COV1001, the donor was in the Ad26.COV2.S trial arm, which received the vaccine. Once, or twice with 56 days between doses, Ad26.COV2.S was given intramuscularly. Study-level findings and limits: Following vaccination, spike-specific CD8+ and CD4+ T cell responses reportedly exhibited substantial breadth. The TCR breadth and depth analyses may have produced an underestimate of total T cell responses.

To note about this clone: The antigen remains unidentified.

The treatment was: roughly 19 received Ad26.COV2.S at low or high dose, single or two shots; 5 received placebo; per-sample allocation not given. Sampling was performed 63 days after the first vaccine or placebo injection. The germline V and J ends were trimmed by 6 bases and 2 bases, with 14 bases remaining between them. The CDR3 spans 14 residues. CDR1 is MNHEY and CDR2 is SVGAGI in the germline V gene. Profiling relied on immunoSEQ multiplex PCR, and the TCRdb table lists in-frame clones only, not all of them. The data contain 200,000 to 250,000 clones, 88% of them singletons. The sequence came from a person between 18 and 65 years old who received the Ad26.COV2.S COVID-19 vaccine or a placebo. The sequencing here drew on peripheral blood, taken in a trial of Ad26.COV2.S vaccine versus placebo. This chain links TRBV6-5 with TRBJ2-7; a weak D match, TRBD1 (6 bases). CDR3 in amino acids: CASRVTGIPYEQYF. The CDR3 bases are TGTGCCAGCAGGGTAACAGGGATACCCTACGAGCAGTACTTC.